This T cell receptor beta chain was documented in a study of shared clonotypes between healthy human individuals. Assay used: immunoSEQ multiplex PCR; TCRdb lists only in-frame clones, some missing. The sample gives some 2,000,000 clones, about 95% of which show up once; around 1.1% is in the top ten. Naive CD8 cells lacked CD45RO, underwent positive selection for CCR7 and left out terminally differentiated effector memory CD45RA+ cells. A note on this clone: Its specificity is unknown. The identical CDR3 is also encoded by other nucleotide sequences in the sample.

Germline V gene data show CDR1 as SQVTM and CDR2 as ANQGSEA. The V gene lost 2 bases and the J gene lost 1 base, with 6 bases spanning the gap. The CDR3 is made up of 14 amino acids. Study-wide findings and caveats: Some naive CD4 clonotypes, 4% to 6%, turned up in common across a handful of donors.

Sequenced sample: naive CD8+ T cells sorted from blood. This TCR was sampled from a man in his late teens or twenties in good health. V gene TRBV29-1 combines with J gene TRBJ2-6; unclear D gene. CDR3 loop: CSVETGSGANVLTF. CDR3 coding DNA: TGCAGCGTTGAAACCGGGTCTGGGGCCAACGTCCTGACTTTC.